The 6 T cell receptor beta chains below all came from one sample that was sequenced in a study of blood T cells in healthy people across ages. Primers used in a second PCR of roughly 7 to 11 cycles were a sample-barcoded 5' primer and a J-beta primer mix. TCRdb fed the 5' RACE reads into MiXCR, producing one record per CDR3 protein. This sample has about 1.8 million distinct CDR3 sequences, with just under 50% found just once. Sequencing was carried out using blood. These receptor sequences come from a woman aged 40 to 50 in good health.

This clonotype was detected once. The chain links TRBV5-1 to TRBJ2-7; the match to TRBD1 covers 10 bases. The CDR3 length is 14 residues. V lost 4 bases and J lost 6; bases outside the gene matches: 7. CDR1 and CDR2 (germline): SGHRS, YFSETQ. The CDR3, as DNA: TGCGCCAGCAGCACCGGACAGGGGGTTTGCGAGCAGTACTTC. Translation: CASSTGQGVCEQYF.

This chain connects TRBV5-4 to TRBJ1-6; 8 bases match TRBD1. Trimming at V came to 5 bases and at J to 3 bases, leaving 4 bases not matched to a gene. CDR1 and CDR2 from the germline V gene are SGHNT and YYREEE (reference sequence). The CDR3 consists of 15 residues. As DNA, the CDR3 is TGTGCCAGCAGACCGGACAGGGACTATAATTCACCCCTCCACTTT. It translates to CASRPDRDYNSPLHF.

This clonotype appeared a few times. V and J are TRBV7-2 and TRBJ2-5; no reliable D call. CDR1 is SGHTA, CDR2 FQGNSA, per germline. The CDR3 has 15 residues. Trimming left V 2 bases short and J 1 base short, with 11 bases between. Here the CDR3 DNA reads TGTGCCAGCAGCTTAAGGTCCGGAATCCAAGAGACCCAGTACTTC. As protein: CASSLRSGIQETQYF.

J is TRBJ2-7 and V is TRBV21-1. TRBV21-1 represents a pseudogene. The length of the CDR3 is 12 residues. The chain's CDR3 is CASITISYEQYF. CDR3 coding DNA: TGTGCCAGCATCACAATCTCCTACGAGCAGTACTTC.

This clonotype has just a few counts. The V call is TRBV9, the J call TRBJ2-7; 11 nucleotides agree with TRBD2. CDR1 SGDLS and CDR2 YYNGEE come from the germline V gene. The CDR3 contains 16 residues. The V segment lost 0 bases and the J segment 4 bases; nucleotides outside the gene matches: 6. For the CDR3, the DNA is TGTGCCAGCAGCGTAGAGGCTAGCGGGGGGAGTTACGAGCAGTACTTC. This encodes CASSVEASGGSYEQYF. Looking up the rest from reference TRBV9 and TRBJ2-7 gives the full variable domain: DSGVTQTPKHLITATGQRVTLRCSPRSGDLSVYWYQQSLDQGLQFLIQYYNGEERAKGNILERFSAQQFPDLHSELNLSSLELGDSALYFCASSVEASGGSYEQYFGPGTRLTVT.

This chain uses TRBV19 with TRBJ2-7; 7 bases match TRBD2. CDR3 length: 15 residues. Germline CDR1 LNHDA, CDR2 SQIVND (reference sequence). Trimming cost V 4 bases and J 3 bases; bases outside gene matches: 9. CDR3 sequence reads: CASSSSRGLNYEQYF. For the CDR3, the DNA is TGTGCCAGTAGTAGTTCGCGGGGACTAAACTACGAGCAGTACTTC.